Listed here are 24 T cell receptor beta chains from one sample, sequenced in a study of PD-1 blockade in classical Hodgkin lymphoma. All trial patients relapsed after autologous stem cell transplantation. Profiled with immunoSEQ multiplex PCR; TCRdb holds only in-frame clones, not every one. The repertoire has about 14,000 clones, 70% to 90% of them found once; the top ten carry approximately 4.5%. The sample in question was peripheral blood mononuclear cells (PBMCs), obtained at baseline. The receptors come from a human donor with classical Hodgkin lymphoma.

This rearrangement joins TRBV4-1 to TRBJ1-1; D uncertain. CDR1 is MGHRA and CDR2 is YSYEKL in the germline V gene. Trimming left V 4 bases short and J 1 base short, with 16 bases between. The CDR3 runs 16 residues. The CDR3 loop reads CASSPSPGRSNTEAFF. For the CDR3, the DNA is TGCGCCAGCAGCCCCAGCCCCGGTAGATCGAACACTGAAGCTTTCTTT.

The chain uses TRBV9 and TRBJ1-1; D is possibly TRBD1 (5 bases). Trimming took off 0 bases at V and 1 base at J, with 10 bases between the two ends. The CDR3 totals 15 residues. Germline V gives CDR1 SGDLS, CDR2 YYNGEE. The CDR3 sequence is CASSVAGQPNTEAFF. DNA for the CDR3: TGTGCCAGCAGCGTAGCTGGACAACCGAACACTGAAGCTTTCTTT.

This chain connects TRBV9 to TRBJ2-5, with a possible D match to TRBD1 (6 bases). Trimming took 0 bases from V and 1 from J, leaving 16 bases between them. Germline lookup yields CDR1 SGDLS and CDR2 YYNGEE. This CDR3 contains 17 residues. The CDR3 reads CASSVGDRGQSQETQYF. CDR3 bases: TGTGCCAGCAGCGTAGGGGATAGAGGACAGTCCCAAGAGACCCAGTACTTC. Supplemented by reference TRBV9 and TRBJ2-5, the full variable domain reads DSGVTQTPKHLITATGQRVTLRCSPRSGDLSVYWYQQSLDQGLQFLIQYYNGEERAKGNILERFSAQQFPDLHSELNLSSLELGDSALYFCASSVGDRGQSQETQYFGPGTRLLVL.

The V call is TRBV7-6, the J call TRBJ1-1, with D unclear. The CDR3 covers 13 residues. From germline, CDR1 is SGHVS and CDR2 FNYEAQ. V was cut by 1 base and J by 6 bases, with 9 bases left in between. CDR3 region: CASSLGLGAEAFF. The DNA of the CDR3 is TGTGCCAGCAGCTTAGGGTTGGGAGCTGAAGCTTTCTTT.

The chain carries TRBV28 and TRBJ2-1; TRBD2 matches at 10 bases. The CDR3 loop spans 15 amino acids. The junction had 5 bases not matched to a gene; V was cut back by 2 bases and J by 7 bases. CDR1 MDHEN and CDR2 SYDVKM come from the germline V gene. The CDR3 DNA reads TGTGCCAGCAGTTTAAAACTAGCGGGGCGAAATGAGCAGTTCTTC. This translates into CASSLKLAGRNEQFF. Full variable domain (outside the CDR3, taken from reference TRBV28 and TRBJ2-1): DVKVTQSSRYLVKRTGEKVFLECVQDMDHENMFWYRQDPGLGLRLIYFSYDVKMKEKGDIPEGYSVSREKKERFSLILESASTNQTSMYLCASSLKLAGRNEQFFGPGTRLTVL.

The gene calls are TRBV7-9 and TRBJ2-5; D unclear. V lost 4 bases to trimming and J lost 4 bases, with 10 bases between them. Germline-derived CDR1 and CDR2 are SEHNR and FQNEAQ (reference sequence). This CDR3 spans 13 amino acids. The CDR3 spells CASSSDLRETQYF. The CDR3 DNA sequence: TGTGCCAGCAGCTCCGACCTTAGAGAGACCCAGTACTTC.

This clone came up once. CDR3 sequence (DNA): TGTGCCAGCAGCGCCACGGTGGGGTCCTACAATGAGCAGTTCTTC. It yields the protein CASSATVGSYNEQFF. The chain carries TRBV9 and TRBJ2-1, with D uncertain. The CDR3 runs 15 residues. V was shortened by 3 bases and J by 1 base, with 11 bases between the two germline ends. The germline V gene has CDR1 SGDLS and CDR2 YYNGEE.

This chain joins TRBV6-5 and TRBJ2-4; D gene unclear. Germline CDR1 reads MNHEY; CDR2 reads SVGAGI. Trimming took off 4 bases at V and 6 bases at J, with 10 bases between the two ends. This CDR3 region has 13 residues. This CDR3 is CASSSTPGNIQYF. The CDR3 DNA follows: TGTGCCAGCAGTTCGACCCCCGGAAACATTCAGTACTTC.

The table lists this clone with a few counts. For the CDR3, the DNA is TGCGCCAGCAGCCAGGAGGGGAGGTACAATCAGCCCCAGCATTTT. This codes for CASSQEGRYNQPQHF. This chain uses TRBV4-1 with TRBJ1-5; tentatively, D is TRBD1 (5 bases). V lost 3 bases and J lost 3, with 12 bases in between. CDR1 MGHRA and CDR2 YSYEKL come from the germline V gene. This CDR3 has 15 amino acids.

Regarding this clone: The limits of the CDR3 on the DNA are not certain, so only TCRdb's listed CDR3 is given. This rearrangement joins TRBV30 to TRBJ2-2. The CDR3 sequence runs 18 residues, both termini included. Germline assignment: CDR1 GTSNPN and CDR2 SVGIG (reference sequence). This CDR3 reads CACPRDPRTTRTPGSCFF.

The chain combines TRBV7-7 with TRBJ2-2; 11 positions match TRBD2. The trim removed 7 bases at V and 4 bases at J, leaving 8 bases unmatched. The CDR3 has 16 amino acids. In germline, CDR1 is SSHAT, CDR2 FNYEAQ (reference sequence). CDR3 nucleotides: TGTGCCAGCACGGGGGAGCTAGCGGGAGGCACCGGGGAGCTGTTTTTT. Translated, it gives CASTGELAGGTGELFF.

The table lists this clone with a count of one. The CDR3 DNA reads as TGCGCCAGCACTTTGTACAGGGATGGGAATGGCTACACCTTC. Translation: CASTLYRDGNGYTF. This sequence joins TRBV5-1 and TRBJ1-2, with TRBD1 as a possible D gene (6 bases). V was shortened by 6 bases and J by 6 bases, with 18 bases between the two germline ends. Germline lookup yields CDR1 SGHRS and CDR2 YFSETQ. The CDR3 sequence is 14 residues long.

J is TRBJ2-5 and V is TRBV6-5; no clear D gene. Deletions cut 5 bases from V and 2 bases from J, with 15 bases between. The germline V gene has CDR1 MNHEY and CDR2 SVGAGI. The CDR3 loop spans 15 amino acids. CDR3 residues: CASSRRGSRQETQYF. The CDR3, as DNA: TGTGCCAGCAGTCGGCGCGGCTCCCGACAAGAGACCCAGTACTTC.

The gene calls are TRBV2 and TRBJ2-2; D unclear. Germline-derived CDR1 and CDR2 are SNHLY and FYNNEI. V gave up 3 bases and J gave up 6 bases, with 2 bases separating them. The CDR3 consists of 11 residues. CDR3 DNA: TGTGCCAGCAGTGAGTCCGGGGAGCTGTTTTTT. Protein product: CASSESGELFF. Supplemented by reference TRBV2 and TRBJ2-2, the full variable domain reads EPEVTQTPSHQVTQMGQEVILRCVPISNHLYFYWYRQILGQKVEFLVSFYNNEISEKSEIFDDQFSVERPDGSNFTLKIRSTKLEDSAMYFCASSESGELFFGEGSRLTVL.

The chain recombines TRBV4-3 with TRBJ1-1; D is unclear. This CDR3 has 13 residues. Germline loops: CDR1 LGHNA, CDR2 YSLEER. Trimming cost V 4 bases and J 2 bases, with 8 bases left between them. CDR3 amino acids: CASSRTLNTEAFF. CDR3 nucleotides: TGCGCCAGCAGCCGGACCCTAAACACTGAAGCTTTCTTT.

The chain joins TRBV11-2 to TRBJ1-2, with D unresolved. The CDR3 spans 14 residues. The germline V gene has CDR1 SGHAT and CDR2 FQNNGV. V was cut by 0 bases and J by 4 bases, with 9 bases left in between. The CDR3 is CASSLDRLSYGYTF. The DNA for the CDR3 is TGTGCCAGCAGCTTAGATCGACTCAGCTATGGCTACACCTTC.

V gene TRBV9 combines with J gene TRBJ2-5; D unresolved. The CDR3 contains 15 residues. Trimming cost V 0 bases and J 1 base, with 10 bases left between them. Germline values: CDR1 SGDLS, CDR2 YYNGEE. The CDR3: CASSVGTSPQETQYF. The DNA of the CDR3 is TGTGCCAGCAGCGTAGGGACGTCTCCCCAAGAGACCCAGTACTTC.

CDR3 in DNA: TGCAGCGCGTCGCGGGGGAACACTGAAGCTTTCTTT. Translating gives CSASRGNTEAFF. This chain joins TRBV29-1 and TRBJ1-1, with unresolved D. V was trimmed by 7 bases and J by 1 base, leaving 10 bases between them. Germline V gene lookup returns CDR1 SQVTM and CDR2 ANQGSEA. The CDR3 is made up of 12 amino acids.

The chain recombines TRBV27 with TRBJ1-3; a weak D match, TRBD1 (5 bases). The ends were cut back, 7 bases at V and 0 bases at J, with 7 bases in the middle. CDR1 and CDR2 from the germline V gene are MNHEY and SMNVEV (reference sequence). This CDR3 is built from 13 residues. In DNA form, the CDR3 reads TGTGCCAGCATTGACAGCTCTGGAAACACCATATATTTT. This encodes CASIDSSGNTIYF.

The CDR3 loop is CASSLAGGELFF. For the CDR3, the DNA is TGTGCCAGCAGCTTAGCGGGGGGAGAACTGTTTTTT. The chain couples TRBV7-9 to TRBJ1-4, with a weak D call TRBD1 (5 bases). The CDR3 is 12 amino acids. V dropped 0 bases and J dropped 12 bases, with 8 bases sitting between them. Looked up from germline, CDR1 is SEHNR and CDR2 is FQNEAQ (reference sequence).

In its sample, this clone was seen a few times. The genes are TRBV2 and TRBJ2-1; D is possibly TRBD2 (6 bases). Trimming shortened V by 1 base and J by 10 bases, and 17 bases separated the two germline ends. Germline CDR1 reads SNHLY; CDR2 reads FYNNEI. The CDR3 has 15 residues. The CDR3 is CASSEEGLLPIEQFF. As DNA, the CDR3 is TGTGCCAGCAGTGAAGAGGGACTCCTCCCCATCGAGCAGTTCTTC.

This chain joins TRBV19 and TRBJ1-2; no clear D. The V end lost 7 bases, the J end lost 5 bases, and 14 bases lay between the germline ends. CDR3 length equals 13 residues. Germline lookup yields CDR1 LNHDA and CDR2 SQIVND (reference sequence). CDR3 loop: CASNPGPQYGYTF. For the CDR3, the DNA is TGTGCCAGTAACCCCGGGCCCCAGTATGGCTACACCTTC.

This chain joins TRBV6-6 and TRBJ1-1, with D possibly matching TRBD1 (5 bases). Germline V gene lookup returns CDR1 MNHNY and CDR2 SVGAGI (reference sequence). The V and J ends lost 5 bases and 1 base respectively, with 14 bases between them. The CDR3 length is 15 residues. The CDR3 DNA reads TGTGCCAGCAGTGTTCTCAGGGCGAGGAACACTGAAGCTTTCTTT. The encoded protein is CASSVLRARNTEAFF.

The genes are TRBV4-3 and TRBJ1-2; D call uncertain. The V end was cut by 1 base, the J end by 1 base, with 7 bases between. The CDR3 is 14 residues long. Germline CDR1 LGHNA, CDR2 YSLEER. The CDR3 DNA is TGCGCCAGCAGCCAAGTTCGGGGTAACTATGGCTACACCTTC. Translating gives CASSQVRGNYGYTF.